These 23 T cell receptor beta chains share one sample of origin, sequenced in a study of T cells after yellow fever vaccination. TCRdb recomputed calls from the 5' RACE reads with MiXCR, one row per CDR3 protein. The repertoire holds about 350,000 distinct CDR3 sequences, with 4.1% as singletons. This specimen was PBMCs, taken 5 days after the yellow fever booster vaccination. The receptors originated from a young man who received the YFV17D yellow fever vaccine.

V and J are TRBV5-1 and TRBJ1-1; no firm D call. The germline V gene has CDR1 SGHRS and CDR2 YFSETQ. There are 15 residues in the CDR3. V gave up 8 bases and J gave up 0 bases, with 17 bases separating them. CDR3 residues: CASAPSGPMNTEAFF. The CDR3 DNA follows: TGCGCCAGTGCACCGTCCGGACCGATGAACACTGAAGCTTTCTTT.

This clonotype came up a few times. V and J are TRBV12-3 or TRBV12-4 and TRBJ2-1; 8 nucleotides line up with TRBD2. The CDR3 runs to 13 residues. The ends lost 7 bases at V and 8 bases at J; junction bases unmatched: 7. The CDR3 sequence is CASTGGGPYEQFF. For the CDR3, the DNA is TGTGCCAGCACGGGCGGGGGGCCCTATGAGCAGTTCTTC.

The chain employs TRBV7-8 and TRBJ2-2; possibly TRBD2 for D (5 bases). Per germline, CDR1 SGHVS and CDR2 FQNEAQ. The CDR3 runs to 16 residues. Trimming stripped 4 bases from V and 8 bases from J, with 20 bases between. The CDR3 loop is CASSYRDGGQVGELFF. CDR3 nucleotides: TGTGCCAGCAGCTACCGTGACGGCGGGCAAGTGGGGGAGCTGTTTTTT.

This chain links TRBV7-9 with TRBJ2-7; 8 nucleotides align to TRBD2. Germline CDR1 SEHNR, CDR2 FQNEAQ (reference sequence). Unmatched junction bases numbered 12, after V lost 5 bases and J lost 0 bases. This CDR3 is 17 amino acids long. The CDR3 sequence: CASSPRGGGQSSYEQYF. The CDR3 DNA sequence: TGTGCCAGCAGCCCGAGGGGCGGGGGGCAAAGCTCCTACGAGCAGTACTTC.

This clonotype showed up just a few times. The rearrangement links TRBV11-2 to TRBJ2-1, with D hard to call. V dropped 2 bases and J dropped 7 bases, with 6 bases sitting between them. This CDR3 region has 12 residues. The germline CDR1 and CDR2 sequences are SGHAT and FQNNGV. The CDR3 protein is CASSLLDNEQFF. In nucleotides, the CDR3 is TGTGCCAGCAGCTTACTCGATAATGAGCAGTTCTTC. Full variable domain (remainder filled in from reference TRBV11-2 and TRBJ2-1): EAGVAQSPRYKIIEKRQSVAFWCNPISGHATLYWYQQILGQGPKLLIQFQNNGVVDDSQLPKDRFSAERLKGVDSTLKIQPAKLEDSAVYLCASSLLDNEQFFGPGTRLTVL.

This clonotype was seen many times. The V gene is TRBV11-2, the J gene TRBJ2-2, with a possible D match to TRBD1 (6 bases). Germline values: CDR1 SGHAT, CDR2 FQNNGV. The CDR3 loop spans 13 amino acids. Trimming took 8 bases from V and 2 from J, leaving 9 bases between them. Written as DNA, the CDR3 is TGTGCCAGCTTACAGGGAAACACCGGGGAGCTGTTTTTT. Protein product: CASLQGNTGELFF.

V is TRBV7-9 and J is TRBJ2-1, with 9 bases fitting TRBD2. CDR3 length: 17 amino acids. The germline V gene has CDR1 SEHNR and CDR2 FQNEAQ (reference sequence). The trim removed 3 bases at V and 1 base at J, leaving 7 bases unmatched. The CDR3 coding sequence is TGTGCCAGCAGCTTCCCTAGCGGGGTTGTTTCCTACAATGAGCAGTTCTTC. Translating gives CASSFPSGVVSYNEQFF. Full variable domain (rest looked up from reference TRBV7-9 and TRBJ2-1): DTGVSQNPRHKITKRGQNVTFRCDPISEHNRLYWYRQTLGQGPEFLTYFQNEAQLEKSRLLSDRFSAERPKGSFSTLEIQRTEQGDSAMYLCASSFPSGVVSYNEQFFGPGTRLTVL.

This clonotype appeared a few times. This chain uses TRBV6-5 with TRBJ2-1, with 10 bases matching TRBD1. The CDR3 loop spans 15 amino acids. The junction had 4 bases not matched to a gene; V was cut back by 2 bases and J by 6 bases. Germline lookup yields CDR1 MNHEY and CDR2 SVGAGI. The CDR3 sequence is CASSYKDRGANEQFF. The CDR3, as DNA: TGTGCCAGCAGTTACAAGGACAGGGGGGCCAATGAGCAGTTCTTC.

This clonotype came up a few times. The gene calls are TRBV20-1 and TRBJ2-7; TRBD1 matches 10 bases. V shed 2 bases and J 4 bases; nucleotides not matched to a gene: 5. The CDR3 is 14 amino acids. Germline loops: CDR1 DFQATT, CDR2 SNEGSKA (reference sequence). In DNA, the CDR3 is TGCAGTGCTAGACCACTGGGACAGGGGTACGAGCAGTACTTC. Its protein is CSARPLGQGYEQYF.

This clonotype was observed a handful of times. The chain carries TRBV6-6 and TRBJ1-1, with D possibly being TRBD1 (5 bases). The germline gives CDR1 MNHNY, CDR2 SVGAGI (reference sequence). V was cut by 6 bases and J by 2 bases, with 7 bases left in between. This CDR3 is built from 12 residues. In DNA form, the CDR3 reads TGTGCCAGCAGGGGGGTTAACACTGAAGCTTTCTTT. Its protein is CASRGVNTEAFF.

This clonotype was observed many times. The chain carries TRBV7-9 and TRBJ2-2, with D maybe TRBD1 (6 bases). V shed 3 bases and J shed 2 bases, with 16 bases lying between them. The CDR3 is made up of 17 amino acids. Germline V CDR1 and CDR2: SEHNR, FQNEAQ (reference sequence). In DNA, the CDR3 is TGTGCCAGCAGCTTGATAATTTGGGACAAAAACACCGGGGAGCTGTTTTTT. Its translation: CASSLIIWDKNTGELFF.

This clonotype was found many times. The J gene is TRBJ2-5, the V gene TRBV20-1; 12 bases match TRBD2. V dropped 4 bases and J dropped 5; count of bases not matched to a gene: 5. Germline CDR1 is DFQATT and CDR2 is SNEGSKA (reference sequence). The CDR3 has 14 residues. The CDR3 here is CSAILAGGRETQYF. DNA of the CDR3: TGCAGTGCTATTCTAGCGGGGGGGCGGGAGACCCAGTACTTC.

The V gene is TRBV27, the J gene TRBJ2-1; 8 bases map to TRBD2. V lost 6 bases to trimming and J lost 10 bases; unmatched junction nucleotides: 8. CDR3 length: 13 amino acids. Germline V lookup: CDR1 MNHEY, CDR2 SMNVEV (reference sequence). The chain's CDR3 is CASRQGLGAEQFF. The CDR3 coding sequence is TGTGCCAGCAGACAGGGACTAGGGGCCGAGCAGTTCTTC.

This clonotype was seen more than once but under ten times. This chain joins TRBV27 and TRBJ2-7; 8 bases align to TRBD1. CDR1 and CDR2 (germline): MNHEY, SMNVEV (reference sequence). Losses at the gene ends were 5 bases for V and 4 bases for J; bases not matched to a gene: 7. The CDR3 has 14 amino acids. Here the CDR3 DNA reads TGTGCCAGCAGTCCGCGACAGGGGAGTTACGAGCAGTACGTC. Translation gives CASSPRQGSYEQYV.

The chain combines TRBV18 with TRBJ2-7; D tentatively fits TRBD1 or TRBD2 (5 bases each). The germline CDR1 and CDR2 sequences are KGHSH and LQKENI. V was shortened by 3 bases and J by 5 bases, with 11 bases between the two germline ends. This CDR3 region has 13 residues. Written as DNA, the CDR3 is TGTGCCAGCTCACCGAGGGGAGACCACGAGCAGTACGTC. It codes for CASSPRGDHEQYV.

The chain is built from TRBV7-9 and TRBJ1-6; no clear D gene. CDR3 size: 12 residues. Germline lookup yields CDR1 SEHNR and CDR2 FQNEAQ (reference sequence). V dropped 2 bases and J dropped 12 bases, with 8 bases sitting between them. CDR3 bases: TGTGCCAGCAGCTTACCGGAAGGACCCCTCCACTTT. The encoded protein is CASSLPEGPLHF.

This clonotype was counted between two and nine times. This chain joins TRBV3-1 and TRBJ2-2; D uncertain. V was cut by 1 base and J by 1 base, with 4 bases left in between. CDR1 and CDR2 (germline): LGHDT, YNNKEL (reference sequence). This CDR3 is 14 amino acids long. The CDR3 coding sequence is TGTGCCAGCAGCCAAGTGATGAACACCGGGGAGCTGTTTTTT. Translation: CASSQVMNTGELFF. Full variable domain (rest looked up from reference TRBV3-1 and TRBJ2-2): DTAVSQTPKYLVTQMGNDKSIKCEQNLGHDTMYWYKQDSKKFLKIMFSYNNKELIINETVPNRFSPKSPDKAHLNLHINSLELGDSAVYFCASSQVMNTGELFFGEGSRLTVL.

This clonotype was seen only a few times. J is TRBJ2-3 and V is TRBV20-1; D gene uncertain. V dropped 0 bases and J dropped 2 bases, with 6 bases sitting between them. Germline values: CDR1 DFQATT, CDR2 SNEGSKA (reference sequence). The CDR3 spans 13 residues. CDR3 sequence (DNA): TGCAGTGCTAGAGATGAAGACACAGATACGCAGTATTTT. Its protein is CSARDEDTDTQYF.

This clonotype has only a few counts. The CDR3, as DNA: TGTGCCAGCAGCCATTTTGGGACTAGCGGAGTGATTTTGAAGACCCAGTACTTC. This gives the protein CASSHFGTSGVILKTQYF. The chain couples TRBV3-1 to TRBJ2-5; TRBD2 matches at 11 bases. Germline CDR1 and CDR2: LGHDT and YNNKEL (reference sequence). The CDR3 length is 18 residues. With V trimmed by 3 bases and J by 6 bases, 15 bases remained unmatched.

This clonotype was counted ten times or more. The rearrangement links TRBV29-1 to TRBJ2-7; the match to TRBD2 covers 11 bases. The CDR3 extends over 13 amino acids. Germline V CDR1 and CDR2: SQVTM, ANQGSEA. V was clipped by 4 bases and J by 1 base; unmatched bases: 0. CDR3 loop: CSVGLAGSYEQYF. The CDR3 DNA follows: TGCAGCGTTGGACTAGCGGGGTCCTACGAGCAGTACTTC.

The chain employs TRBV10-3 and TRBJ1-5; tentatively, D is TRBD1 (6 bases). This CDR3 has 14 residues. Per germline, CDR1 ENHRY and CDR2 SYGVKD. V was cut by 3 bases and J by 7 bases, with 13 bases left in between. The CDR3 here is CAISEYRVSQPQHF. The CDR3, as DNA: TGTGCCATCAGTGAATACAGGGTTAGCCAGCCCCAGCATTTT.

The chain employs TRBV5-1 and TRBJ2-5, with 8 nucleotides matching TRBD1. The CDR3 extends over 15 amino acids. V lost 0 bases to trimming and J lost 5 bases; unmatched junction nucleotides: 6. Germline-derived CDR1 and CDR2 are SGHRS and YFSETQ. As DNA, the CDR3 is TGCGCCAGCAGCTTGGACAGGGGGTCGGGGGAGACCCAGTACTTC. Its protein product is CASSLDRGSGETQYF.

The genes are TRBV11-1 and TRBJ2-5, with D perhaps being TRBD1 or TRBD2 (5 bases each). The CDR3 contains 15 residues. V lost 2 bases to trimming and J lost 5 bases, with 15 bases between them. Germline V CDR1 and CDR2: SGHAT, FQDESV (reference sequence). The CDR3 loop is CASSLRNGGGETQYF. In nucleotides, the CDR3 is TGTGCCAGCAGCTTAAGGAACGGTGGGGGTGAGACCCAGTACTTC.